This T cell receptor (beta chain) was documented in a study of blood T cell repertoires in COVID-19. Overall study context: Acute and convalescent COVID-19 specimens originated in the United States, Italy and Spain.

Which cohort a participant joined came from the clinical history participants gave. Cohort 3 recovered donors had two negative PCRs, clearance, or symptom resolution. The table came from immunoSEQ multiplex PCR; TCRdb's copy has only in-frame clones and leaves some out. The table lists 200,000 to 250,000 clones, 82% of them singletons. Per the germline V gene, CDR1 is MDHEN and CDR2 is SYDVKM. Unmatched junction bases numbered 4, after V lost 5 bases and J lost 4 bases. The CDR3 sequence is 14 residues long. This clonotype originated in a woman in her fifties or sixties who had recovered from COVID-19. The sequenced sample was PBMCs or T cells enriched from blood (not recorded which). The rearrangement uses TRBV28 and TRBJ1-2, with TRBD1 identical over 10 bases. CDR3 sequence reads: CASSAGTGAYGYTF. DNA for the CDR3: TGTGCCAGCAGTGCCGGGACAGGGGCCTATGGCTACACCTTC.